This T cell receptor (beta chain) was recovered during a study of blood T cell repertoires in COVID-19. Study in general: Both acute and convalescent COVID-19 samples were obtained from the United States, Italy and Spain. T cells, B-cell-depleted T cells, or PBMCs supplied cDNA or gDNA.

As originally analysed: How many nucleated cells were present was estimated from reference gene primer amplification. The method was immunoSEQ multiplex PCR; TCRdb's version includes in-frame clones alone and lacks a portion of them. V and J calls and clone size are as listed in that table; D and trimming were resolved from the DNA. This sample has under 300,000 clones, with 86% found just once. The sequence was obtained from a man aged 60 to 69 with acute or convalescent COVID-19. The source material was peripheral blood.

DNA for the CDR3: TGTGCCAGCAGCTATGGACAGCGATACAATGAGCAGTTCTTC. This translates into CASSYGQRYNEQFF. The chain combines TRBV7-2 with TRBJ2-1; D may be TRBD1 (6 bases). Germline V lookup: CDR1 SGHTA, CDR2 FQGNSA. This CDR3 contains 14 residues. V was trimmed by 4 bases and J by 4 bases, leaving 11 bases between them.